The rows below give T cell receptor beta chains drawn from one sample of a study of T cell repertoires in cytomegalovirus infection. No antigens are known for them. Each CDR3 protein gets one entry after TCRdb re-called the reads with MiXCR. The sample comprises approximately 300,000 distinct CDR3 sequences, 20% to 30% of which are singletons, and roughly 14% rests with the top ten. The sample in question was cultured PBMCs, obtained from culture after CMV antigen stimulation. Receptors were obtained from a human donor in good health (CMV status not recorded). Some clones in this sample may be carry-over from other donors' samples. Each CDR3 is given with its conserved first and last residue. The order of the fields is J gene, D gene, clone size, V gene, CDR3 protein, CDR3 DNA. The D gene is left open where the match is weak. Clone size is shown for a subset of rows, as once, few, many or a class of expanded clone.

j_call: TRBJ2-7; d_call: TRBD2; clone_size: NA; v_call: TRBV11-2; cdr3_aa: CASSPAPGLAGDYEQYF; cdr3_nt: TGTGCCAGCAGCCCCGCTCCGGGACTAGCGGGTGACTACGAGCAGTACTTC
j_call: TRBJ2-2; d_call: TRBD2; clone_size: few; v_call: TRBV19; cdr3_aa: CASSRGLAGGNTGELFF; cdr3_nt: TGTGCCAGTAGTAGAGGACTAGCGGGAGGGAACACCGGGGAGCTGTTTTTT
j_call: TRBJ1-1; d_call: NA; clone_size: NA; v_call: TRBV25-1; cdr3_aa: CASSDSALRAEAFF; cdr3_nt: TGTGCCAGCAGTGATTCTGCCCTGAGGGCTGAAGCTTTCTTT
j_call: TRBJ2-7; d_call: TRBD1; clone_size: few; v_call: TRBV28; cdr3_aa: CASSEGTARGYEQYF; cdr3_nt: TGTGCCAGCAGTGAAGGGACAGCCCGCGGCTACGAGCAGTACTTC
j_call: TRBJ1-2; d_call: NA; clone_size: once; v_call: TRBV7-9; cdr3_aa: CASSSGTFTGYTF; cdr3_nt: TGTGCCAGCAGCTCCGGGACTTTTACCGGCTACACCTTC
j_call: TRBJ2-2; d_call: NA; clone_size: NA; v_call: TRBV6-5; cdr3_aa: CASRVALTGELFF; cdr3_nt: TGTGCCAGCCGAGTGGCACTTACCGGGGAGCTGTTTTTT
j_call: TRBJ1-5; d_call: TRBD1; clone_size: few; v_call: TRBV7-9; cdr3_aa: CASSFGQGPNQPQHF; cdr3_nt: TGTGCCAGCAGCTTTGGACAGGGCCCCAATCAGCCCCAGCATTTT
j_call: TRBJ1-6; d_call: NA; clone_size: NA; v_call: TRBV7-2; cdr3_aa: CASSVDRSSYNSPLHF; cdr3_nt: TGTGCCAGCAGTGTGGACAGAAGCTCCTATAATTCACCCCTCCACTTT
j_call: TRBJ1-3; d_call: NA; clone_size: NA; v_call: TRBV5-6; cdr3_aa: CASSGRGRGFSGNTIYF; cdr3_nt: TGTGCCAGCAGCGGAAGGGGAAGAGGGTTCTCTGGAAACACCATATATTTT
j_call: TRBJ2-1; d_call: NA; clone_size: few; v_call: TRBV7-9; cdr3_aa: CASSPQWNEQFF; cdr3_nt: TGTGCCAGCAGTCCCCAGTGGAATGAGCAGTTCTTC
j_call: TRBJ2-7; d_call: TRBD2; clone_size: many; v_call: TRBV7-2; cdr3_aa: CASSFGSGRSYEQYF; cdr3_nt: TGTGCCAGCAGCTTCGGGAGCGGGAGGTCCTACGAGCAGTACTTC
j_call: TRBJ1-2; d_call: NA; clone_size: few; v_call: TRBV28; cdr3_aa: CASSFADLYGYTF; cdr3_nt: TGTGCCAGCAGTTTTGCGGATCTCTATGGCTACACCTTC
j_call: TRBJ2-3; d_call: TRBD2; clone_size: NA; v_call: TRBV7-2; cdr3_aa: CASSLGLAGATSTDTQYF; cdr3_nt: TGTGCCAGCAGCTTAGGACTAGCGGGCGCTACTAGCACAGATACGCAGTATTTT
j_call: TRBJ2-1; d_call: TRBD2; clone_size: NA; v_call: TRBV20-1; cdr3_aa: CSAGSGGSSYNEQFF; cdr3_nt: TGCAGTGCGGGTAGCGGGGGGAGCTCCTACAATGAGCAGTTCTTC